The TCR beta chain under discussion was sequenced for a study of a mutant IDH1 vaccine in newly diagnosed glioma. Background on the study: Among treated patients, about 60% were male and roughly 38% female, and mean age was 40.4 years. Patients got radiotherapy, temozolomide, or both beforehand, and most got both.

V was cut by 2 bases and J by 2 bases, with 12 bases left in between. This CDR3 region has 15 residues. The germline V gene encodes CDR1 SGHTA and CDR2 FQGNSA. Study-wide points: Pseudoprogression appeared unlinked to shifts in leading peripheral T cell clonotypes.

As to time point: baseline, week 1 (first vaccination visit). Treatment indicated: pre-vaccination baseline after standard-of-care therapy. New astrocytomas of WHO grade 3 or 4 that were IDH1-mutant and ATRX-lost were found in the donors. As concerns this clone: The antigen remains undetermined.

Method: immunoSEQ multiplex PCR; TCRdb's copy keeps in-frame clones and lacks some. The sample holds tens of thousands of clones, roughly 85% seen once. V and J are TRBV7-2 and TRBJ2-5; D gene unclear. This sample comprised PBMCs, obtained from a glioma patient treated with radiotherapy, temozolomide or both. The TCR was taken from a woman aged 45 to 65 with glioma. The DNA of the CDR3 is TGTGCCAGCAGCTTACGCTTGCGGCAGCAAGAGACCCAGTACTTC. Residues: CASSLRLRQQETQYF.